Given below is one TCR beta chain in context. Its cognate antigen is unknown. The data stem from a study of T cells after yellow fever vaccination. TCRdb independently ran MiXCR on the 5' RACE reads; one entry per CDR3 protein. The sample lists approximately 70,000 distinct CDR3 sequences; 5% to 8% were seen once. Germline V gene lookup returns CDR1 SEHNR and CDR2 FQNEAQ (reference sequence). The CDR3 sequence is 15 residues long. After removal of 5 bases from V and 5 bases from J, the junction contained 7 bases not matched to a gene. Study-level points and caveats: Abundant clonotypes from the bulk population could contaminate FACS-sorted repertoires.

This receptor was obtained from a man between 18 and 29 years old who received the YFV17D yellow fever vaccine. Sequences were derived from CD8+ T cells sorted from PBMCs, sampled more than 35 days after the first yellow fever vaccination. This chain connects TRBV7-9 to TRBJ2-3; TRBD2 aligns across 10 bases. The CDR3 protein is CASSPGTSEGDTQYF. Here the CDR3 DNA reads TGTGCCAGCAGCCCCGGGACTAGCGAGGGAGATACGCAGTATTTT.